This T cell receptor (beta chain) originates from a study of T cell responses to AZD1222 COVID-19 vaccine. Whole-study results and caveats: Regions left unmutated in variants are reportedly the target of nearly half of spike-specific TCRs. AZD1222 recipients seropositive at baseline numbered only 5 or 6.

Comments on this clone: Its target is unknown.

Repertoires were generated with immunoSEQ multiplex PCR, while TCRdb's copy carries only in-frame clones and drops some. The sample lists 98,000 or so clones; over 75% were seen once. Germline assignment: CDR1 SGHRS and CDR2 YFSETQ. This CDR3 comprises 16 residues. V was pared by 0 bases and J by 2 bases, with 11 bases between. The source of this sequence is an adult in good health. J is TRBJ2-2 and V is TRBV5-1, with TRBD1 as a possible D gene (5 bases). Sequences were derived from peripheral blood, sampled on day 0 of AZD1222 vaccination. The CDR3 is CASSLGHRSNTGELFF. The CDR3 DNA sequence: TGCGCCAGCAGCTTGGGCCACAGGAGCAACACCGGGGAGCTGTTTTTT.